The 5 T cell receptor beta chains listed next were all sequenced from one sample in a study of cytomegalovirus exposure and HLA in healthy donors. The PCR made use of 60 Vbeta and 13 Jbeta primers. This table comes from immunoSEQ multiplex PCR, and its TCRdb copy is limited to in-frame clones, with some not included. The table has roughly 160,000 clones, 75% seen once; the top ten hold approximately 2.3%. The sequencing input was PBMCs. The origin of the receptors is a female donor in good health and CMV-seronegative.

This clone has a handful of counts. This chain joins TRBV6-5 and TRBJ1-1, with D unclear. CDR1 and CDR2 (germline): MNHEY, SVGAGI. V shed 10 bases and J shed 7 bases, with 19 bases lying between them. The CDR3 consists of 13 residues. CDR3 sequence (DNA): TGTGCCACCACTCAAAGCCCGCGGGGTGAAGCTTTCTTT. Its translation is CATTQSPRGEAFF.

The chain links TRBV11-2 to TRBJ2-7; 12 bases map to TRBD2. The length of the CDR3 is 17 residues. The V gene's germline CDR1 is SGHAT and CDR2 FQNNGV. The V and J ends lost 1 base and 1 base, in that order; junction bases with no gene match: 5. The CDR3 DNA is TGTGCCAGCAGCTTAGCCCTAGCGGGGGGGAATTCCTACGAGCAGTACTTC. It codes for CASSLALAGGNSYEQYF.

The chain has TRBV4-1 and TRBJ2-7, with 7 bases fitting TRBD1. J lost 3 bases, V lost 1 base, and 6 bases had no gene match. The CDR3 totals 15 residues. Germline V CDR1 and CDR2: MGHRA, YSYEKL. The CDR3 here is CASSQGSQGVYEQYF. For the CDR3, the DNA is TGCGCCAGCAGCCAAGGAAGTCAGGGGGTCTACGAGCAGTACTTC.

This clone has a handful of counts. This chain uses TRBV5-6 with TRBJ1-5; possible D gene TRBD1, 6 bases. There are 15 residues in the CDR3. V dropped 3 bases and J dropped 0 bases, with 10 bases sitting between them. Germline values: CDR1 SGHDT, CDR2 YYEEEE. The CDR3, as DNA: TGTGCCAGCAGCTATGGGACACATAGCAATCAGCCCCAGCATTTT. It codes for CASSYGTHSNQPQHF.

The chain has TRBV28 and TRBJ2-5; 12 positions match TRBD2. V shed 6 bases, J shed 5 bases, and the junction held 13 bases outside the gene matches. Looked up from germline, CDR1 is MDHEN and CDR2 is SYDVKM. The CDR3 spans 17 residues. The CDR3 loop is CASSQDGLAGWGETQYF. Here the CDR3 DNA reads TGTGCCAGCAGCCAAGACGGACTAGCGGGATGGGGGGAGACCCAGTACTTC.